The clone carrying this T cell receptor beta chain was counted at least ten times. The data derive from a study of T cells after yellow fever vaccination. Broader study findings: Reappearing after the booster were most of the clones from primary vaccination (96% CD4, approximately 85% CD8).

One entry per CDR3 protein, called by TCRdb with MiXCR from the 5' RACE reads. Among about 13,000 distinct CDR3 sequences listed, 4% to 6% were seen once. V lost 1 base to trimming and J lost 0 bases; unmatched junction nucleotides: 21. Germline V lookup: CDR1 SGHRS, CDR2 YFSETQ. The CDR3 totals 22 residues. Specimen: PBMCs, either bulk or a sorted T-cell subset (CD4+, CD8+, memory, or dextramer-sorted; not recorded which), collected 45 days after the yellow fever booster vaccination. This sequence originates from a man younger than 40 who received the YFV17D yellow fever vaccine. V is TRBV5-1 and J is TRBJ2-2; TRBD2 matches at 7 bases. CDR3 sequence: CASSLRPLSGTILRANTGELFF. The DNA for the CDR3 is TGCGCCAGCAGCTTGCGGCCTCTCTCCGGGACTATCTTACGCGCGAACACCGGGGAGCTGTTTTTT.